The sequence of this T cell receptor beta chain was determined in a study of prognosis after radiotherapy for stage I lung cancer. In the study overall: None of the non-small cell lung cancer patients was considered medically operable. Across the cohort, concurrent therapy accompanying stereotactic body radiotherapy was administered to no patient.

Genomic DNA was subjected to two-round multiplex PCR for amplification of TCR beta CDR3. Gene-specific TRBV and TRBJ primers were used in PCR round one. TCRdb re-called the multiplex PCR reads with MiXCR, one entry per CDR3 protein. The repertoire has approximately 30,000 distinct CDR3 sequences, around 30% of them found once; the top ten carry 30% to 40%. The sample holds many counts of this clonotype. This CDR3 has 16 amino acids. The germline gives CDR1 SNHLY, CDR2 FYNNEI. J gave up 4 bases and V 6 bases, and 11 bases lay outside the gene matches. The clonotype was recovered from a donor over 45 with non-small cell lung cancer. The source was PBMCs, collected before or after stereotactic body radiation therapy (not recorded which). V gene TRBV2 combines with J gene TRBJ2-7; 11 nucleotides match TRBD2. DNA for the CDR3: TGTGCCAGCAGCGAGCTCATAGCGGGAGGGCCTTACGAGCAGTACTTC. Translation gives CASSELIAGGPYEQYF.